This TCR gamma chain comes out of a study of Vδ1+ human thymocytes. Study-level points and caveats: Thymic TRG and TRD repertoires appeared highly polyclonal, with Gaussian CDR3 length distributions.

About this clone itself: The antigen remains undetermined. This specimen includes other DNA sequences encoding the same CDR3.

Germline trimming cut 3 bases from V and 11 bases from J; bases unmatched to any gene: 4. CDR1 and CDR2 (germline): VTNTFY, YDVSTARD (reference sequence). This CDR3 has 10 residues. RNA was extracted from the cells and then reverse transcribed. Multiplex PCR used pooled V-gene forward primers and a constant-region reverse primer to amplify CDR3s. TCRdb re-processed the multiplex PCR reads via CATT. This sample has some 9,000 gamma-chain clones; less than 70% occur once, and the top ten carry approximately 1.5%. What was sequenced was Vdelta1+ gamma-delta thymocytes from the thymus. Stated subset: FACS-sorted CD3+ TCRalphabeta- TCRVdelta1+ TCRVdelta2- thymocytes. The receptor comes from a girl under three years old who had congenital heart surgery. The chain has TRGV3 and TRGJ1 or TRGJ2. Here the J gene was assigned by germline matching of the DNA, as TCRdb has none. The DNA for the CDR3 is TGTGCCACCTGGGACGGTGAGAAACTCTTT. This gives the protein CATWDGEKLF.